The T cell receptor beta chain described here comes from a study of blood T cell repertoires in COVID-19. For the study at large: The origin of the acute and convalescent COVID-19 samples was the United States, Italy and Spain. From T cells, B-cell-depleted T cells, or PBMCs came the material, which was cDNA or gDNA.

The authors' processing: The assay estimated nucleated cells by amplifying reference gene primers. Sequencing used immunoSEQ multiplex PCR; TCRdb keeps in-frame clones, though not all of them. V and J calls and clone size are as listed in that table; D and trimming were resolved from the DNA. The table has over 200,000 clones, roughly 90% seen once. J gave up 2 bases and V 4 bases, and 6 bases lay outside the gene matches. The CDR3 consists of 17 residues. Germline assignment: CDR1 LGHNA and CDR2 YSLEER. The sequenced material came from peripheral blood. This chain links TRBV4-3 with TRBJ2-2, with 11 bases matching TRBD2. The receptor's source is a human donor in a cohort sampled during active COVID-19. The CDR3 coding sequence is TGCGCCAGCAGCCGCGGACTAGCGGGCGATAACACCGGGGAGCTGTTTTTT. Encoded protein: CASSRGLAGDNTGELFF.